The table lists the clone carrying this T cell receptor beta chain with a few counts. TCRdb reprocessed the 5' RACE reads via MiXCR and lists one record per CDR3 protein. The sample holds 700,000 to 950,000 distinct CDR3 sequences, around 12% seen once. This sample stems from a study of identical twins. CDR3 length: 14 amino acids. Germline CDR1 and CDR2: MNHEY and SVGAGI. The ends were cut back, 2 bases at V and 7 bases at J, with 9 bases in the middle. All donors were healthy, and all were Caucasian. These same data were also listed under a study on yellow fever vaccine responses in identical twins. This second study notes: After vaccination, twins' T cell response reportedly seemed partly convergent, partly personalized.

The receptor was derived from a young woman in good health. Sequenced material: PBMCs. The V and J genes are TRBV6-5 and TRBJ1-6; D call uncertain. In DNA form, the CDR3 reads TGTGCCAGCAGTTACCCGGGATGGAATTCACCCCTCCACTTT. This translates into CASSYPGWNSPLHF.